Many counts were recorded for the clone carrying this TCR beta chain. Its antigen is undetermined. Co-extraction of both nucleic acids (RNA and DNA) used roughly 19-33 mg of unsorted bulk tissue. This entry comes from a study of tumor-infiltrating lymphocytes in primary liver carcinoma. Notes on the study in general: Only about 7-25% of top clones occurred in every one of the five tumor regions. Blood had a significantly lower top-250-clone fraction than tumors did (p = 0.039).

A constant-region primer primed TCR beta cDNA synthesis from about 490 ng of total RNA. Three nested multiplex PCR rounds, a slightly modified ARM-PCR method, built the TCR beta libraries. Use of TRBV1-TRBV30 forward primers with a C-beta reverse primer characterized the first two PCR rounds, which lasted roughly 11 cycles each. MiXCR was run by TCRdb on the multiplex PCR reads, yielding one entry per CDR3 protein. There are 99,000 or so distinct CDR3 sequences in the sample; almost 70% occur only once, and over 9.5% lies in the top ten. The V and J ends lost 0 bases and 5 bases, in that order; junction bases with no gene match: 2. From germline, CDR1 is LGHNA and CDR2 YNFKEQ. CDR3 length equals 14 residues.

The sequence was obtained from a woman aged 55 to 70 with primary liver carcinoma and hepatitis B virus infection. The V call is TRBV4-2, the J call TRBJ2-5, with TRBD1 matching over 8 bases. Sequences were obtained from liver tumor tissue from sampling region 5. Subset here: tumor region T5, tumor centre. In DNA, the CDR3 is TGTGCCAGCAGCCAAGAACAGGGGGGCGAGACCCAGTACTTC. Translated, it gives CASSQEQGGETQYF.